This TCR beta chain was identified in a study of read filtering for tumor transcriptome and immune sequencing. Study-wide background: Eight or nine patients were R-ISS I, approximately 15 were R-ISS II, roughly seven were R-ISS III. Transcriptome libraries were built from DNase-treated RNA.

Study-wide findings and caveats: Dropping single-read clonotypes raised IR-seq and RNA-seq shared-clonotype correlation.

The table lists this clonotype with many counts. The antigen is unknown. The library was built from 400 ng RNA with molecular barcoded adaptors for alpha/delta and beta/gamma chains. MiXCR was run by TCRdb on the reads, yielding one entry per CDR3 protein. This sample yields over 45,000 distinct CDR3 sequences, of which about 12% are seen a single time; more than 14% belongs to the top ten. CDR1 and CDR2 (germline): MGHRA, YSYEKL. The CDR3 is 14 amino acids. Trimming stripped 4 bases from V and 8 bases from J, with 15 bases between. At the time of active disease, bone marrow was collected from every patient.

The rearrangement links TRBV4-1 to TRBJ2-1; D may be TRBD1 or TRBD2 (5 bases each). The TCR comes from a donor aged 40 or older with multiple myeloma. Sequenced material: a population of CD138-negative cells sorted from bone marrow. DNA of the CDR3: TGCGCCAGCAGCCCTCCCTGGGGGATTCATGAGCAGTTCTTC. This codes for CASSPPWGIHEQFF.